The clone carrying this TCR beta chain was observed once. Other DNA sequences in this specimen translate into the identical CDR3. This entry comes from a study of control samples from healthy donors and cancer patients. Libraries were prepared by immunoSEQ multiplex PCR; TCRdb keeps only in-frame clonotypes and omits some of them. This table holds over 150,000 clones, approximately 94% found once. This sequence originates from a woman between 18 and 29 years old in good health. The material sequenced was blood.

CDR3 loop: CASSFGADTEAFF. CDR3 coding DNA: TGTGCCAGCAGCTTTGGAGCAGACACTGAAGCTTTCTTT. The chain has TRBV7-8 and TRBJ1-1; D is unclear. V was shortened by 3 bases and J by 3 bases, with 8 bases between the two germline ends. Germline CDR1 SGHVS, CDR2 FQNEAQ. The CDR3 totals 13 residues. Variable domain in full (rest from reference TRBV7-8 and TRBJ1-1): GAGVSQSPRYKVAKRGQDVALRCDPISGHVSLFWYQQALGQGPEFLTYFQNEAQLDKSGLPSDRFFAERPEGSVSTLKIQRTQQEDSAVYLCASSFGADTEAFFGQGTRLTVV.